The 29 T cell receptor beta chains listed next were all sequenced from one sample in a study of cytomegalovirus exposure and HLA in healthy donors. Primers for the PCR totalled 60 Vbeta and 13 Jbeta. Profiling relied on immunoSEQ multiplex PCR, and the TCRdb table lists in-frame clones only, not all of them. The sample comprises about 95,000 clones, under 85% of which are singletons, and about 4% rests with the top ten. Sequenced input: PBMCs. These receptors came from a woman in her thirties or forties in good health and CMV-seropositive.

This rearrangement joins TRBV19 to TRBJ1-1, with 7 bases lining up with TRBD1. The germline CDR1 and CDR2 sequences are LNHDA and SQIVND (reference sequence). V was clipped by 6 bases and J by 5 bases; unmatched bases: 9. There are 14 residues in the CDR3. The CDR3 coding sequence is TGTGCCAGTAGGACCAACAGGGGTGGGACTGAAGCTTTCTTT. As protein: CASRTNRGGTEAFF.

This clone occurred a few times. The CDR3 here is CASTFRPGGTDTQYF. For the CDR3, the DNA is TGTGCCAGCACCTTCCGACCCGGGGGCACAGATACGCAGTATTTT. The chain carries TRBV6-1 and TRBJ2-3; tentative D call: TRBD2 (5 bases). The CDR3 length is 15 residues. Germline V gene data show CDR1 as MNHNS and CDR2 as SASEGT. Trimming pared 7 bases from V and 1 base from J, leaving 15 bases between.

The gene calls are TRBV15 and TRBJ1-1; D not resolved. The CDR3 loop spans 11 amino acids. Germline values: CDR1 LNHNV, CDR2 YYDKDF (reference sequence). Trimming shortened V by 1 base and J by 8 bases, and 5 bases separated the two germline ends. CDR3 sequence reads: CATSRGREAFF. The CDR3 DNA follows: TGTGCCACCAGCAGAGGTAGAGAAGCTTTCTTT.

This chain uses TRBV7-9 with TRBJ2-2, with unresolved D. The CDR3 length is 15 residues. The V gene's germline CDR1 is SEHNR and CDR2 FQNEAQ (reference sequence). Trimming stripped 3 bases from V and 4 bases from J, with 12 bases between. CDR3 nucleotide sequence: TGTGCCAGCAGCTTGGGCAGGATCGGCACCGGGGAGCTGTTTTTT. Its protein is CASSLGRIGTGELFF.

This sequence joins TRBV15 and TRBJ2-5, with TRBD2 matching over 9 bases. The CDR3 loop spans 16 amino acids. V lost 1 base and J lost 5; bases outside the gene matches: 8. The V gene's germline CDR1 is LNHNV and CDR2 YYDKDF (reference sequence). CDR3 bases: TGTGCCACCAGCAGAGTTGCGGGAGGGCCGGGGGAGACCCAGTACTTC. It codes for CATSRVAGGPGETQYF.

The rearrangement uses TRBV6-6 and TRBJ2-6, with D unresolved. There are 14 residues in the CDR3. The ends were cut back, 4 bases at V and 0 bases at J, with 4 bases in the middle. From germline, CDR1 is MNHNY and CDR2 SVGAGI (reference sequence). The DNA for the CDR3 is TGTGCCAGCAGTTCACACTCTGGGGCCAACGTCCTGACTTTC. This codes for CASSSHSGANVLTF.

This clone was observed a few times. The gene calls are TRBV6-6 and TRBJ2-5, with TRBD1 matching 8 bases. The J call is uncertain, as TRBJ2-7 better fits the DNA end. The CDR3 covers 14 residues. Germline assignment: CDR1 MNHNY and CDR2 SVGAGI (reference sequence). CDR3 protein: CASSQGQGDYEQYF. The CDR3 DNA sequence: TGTGCCAGCAGCCAAGGACAGGGTGACTACGAGCAGTACTTC.

This chain joins TRBV10-3 and TRBJ2-1; 8 nucleotides align to TRBD2. The CDR3 length is 17 residues. Germline V gives CDR1 ENHRY, CDR2 SYGVKD. V dropped 4 bases and J dropped 3; count of bases not matched to a gene: 11. CDR3 loop: CAISGGGGSGIYNEQFF. CDR3 nucleotide sequence: TGTGCCATCAGTGGGGGAGGGGGTAGCGGGATCTACAATGAGCAGTTCTTC.

The chain recombines TRBV5-1 with TRBJ2-5, with TRBD1 identical over 8 bases. The DNA end favors TRBJ2-7, so the J call may be wrong. Germline V gene data show CDR1 as SGHRS and CDR2 as YFSETQ. The CDR3 runs to 13 residues. This chain's CDR3 is CASSFGTGYEQYF. The CDR3 DNA is TGCGCCAGCAGCTTCGGGACAGGCTACGAGCAGTACTTC.

The rearrangement uses TRBV6-1 and TRBJ2-7; TRBD2 agrees at 10 bases. The junction had 5 bases not matched to a gene; V was cut back by 2 bases and J by 4 bases. The CDR3 covers 15 residues. Germline V CDR1 and CDR2: MNHNS, SASEGT. The CDR3 reads CASSETASGRYEQYF. Here the CDR3 DNA reads TGTGCCAGCAGTGAAACCGCTAGCGGGAGATACGAGCAGTACTTC.

The rearrangement joins TRBV29-1 to TRBJ1-5; D possibly corresponds to TRBD1 (6 bases). Trimming took 4 bases from V and 4 from J, leaving 11 bases between them. This CDR3 spans 13 amino acids. Per the germline V gene, CDR1 is SQVTM and CDR2 is ANQGSEA. This chain's CDR3 is CSVAWQGNQPQHF. CDR3 DNA: TGCAGCGTTGCATGGCAGGGGAATCAGCCCCAGCATTTT. Full variable domain (missing parts from reference TRBV29-1 and TRBJ1-5): SAVISQKPSRDICQRGTSLTIQCQVDSQVTMMFWYRQQPGQSLTLIATANQGSEATYESGFVIDKFPISRPNLTFSTLTVSNMSPEDSSIYLCSVAWQGNQPQHFGDGTRLSIL.

The chain carries TRBV5-1 and TRBJ1-1, with D perhaps matching TRBD1 (6 bases). With 5 bases removed from V and 1 base from J, the gap between germline ends came to 15 bases. CDR1 is SGHRS, CDR2 YFSETQ, per germline. The CDR3 contains 15 residues. CDR3 region: CASSQLSTGNTEAFF. CDR3 nucleotide sequence: TGCGCCAGCAGTCAACTTTCGACAGGGAACACTGAAGCTTTCTTT.

The genes are TRBV18 and TRBJ1-4; 8 nucleotides agree with TRBD1. This CDR3 region has 15 residues. V was pared by 0 bases and J by 8 bases, with 5 bases of the junction left unmatched. Germline V gene sequence: CDR1 KGHSH, CDR2 LQKENI. This CDR3 is CASSPPGRGPEKLFF. CDR3 DNA: TGTGCCAGCTCACCACCGGGCAGGGGGCCAGAAAAACTGTTTTTT.

The chain employs TRBV27 and TRBJ1-2, with D possibly being TRBD1 (5 bases). The CDR3 loop spans 13 amino acids. Per germline, CDR1 MNHEY and CDR2 SMNVEV (reference sequence). Trimming removed 3 bases from V and 8 bases from J, with 13 bases in between. CDR3 sequence: CASSFSAGKGYTF. The CDR3 DNA reads TGTGCCAGCAGTTTTTCGGCAGGGAAGGGCTACACCTTC.

This clone was found once. This chain joins TRBV18 and TRBJ2-5; 8 nucleotides agree with TRBD1. The CDR3 spans 15 residues. CDR1 is KGHSH and CDR2 is LQKENI in the germline V gene. Unmatched junction bases numbered 6, after V lost 3 bases and J lost 3 bases. DNA for the CDR3: TGTGCCAGCTCACCGCTACAGGGGGTGGAAGAGACCCAGTACTTC. It codes for CASSPLQGVEETQYF. Based on the CDR3 plus reference TRBV18 and TRBJ2-5, the full variable domain is NAGVMQNPRHLVRRRGQEARLRCSPMKGHSHVYWYRQLPEEGLKFMVYLQKENIIDESGMPKERFSAEFPKEGPSILRIQQVVRGDSAAYFCASSPLQGVEETQYFGPGTRLLVL.

V and J are TRBV4-2 and TRBJ2-3; 8 bases match TRBD2. V lost 0 bases and J lost 3; bases outside the gene matches: 5. The CDR3 contains 16 residues. Germline assignment: CDR1 LGHNA and CDR2 YNFKEQ. The CDR3 protein is CASSQDRGGGTDTQYF. The CDR3 DNA sequence: TGTGCCAGCAGCCAAGATCGGGGGGGCGGAACAGATACGCAGTATTTT.

Turning to this clone: Sequence at one end of the junction differs from germline and may be a read error. V usage is TRBV13 and J usage is TRBJ2-1, with TRBD2 matching over 9 bases. The CDR3 totals 15 residues. Per the germline V gene, CDR1 is PRHDT and CDR2 is FYEKMQ (reference sequence). The CDR3 is CASSLAGEGYNEQFF. CDR3 bases: TGTGCCAGCAGTTTAGCGGGAGAAGGGTACAATGAGCAGTTCTTC.

CDR3 DNA sequence: TGCGCCAGCAGCCCGGGACAGGGGGACAATCAGCCCCAGCATTTT. This sequence encodes CASSPGQGDNQPQHF. The chain uses TRBV5-1 and TRBJ1-5; 11 nucleotides line up with TRBD1. The germline gives CDR1 SGHRS, CDR2 YFSETQ. V shed 4 bases, J shed 3 bases, and the junction held 3 bases outside the gene matches. The CDR3 is 15 amino acids.

This chain connects TRBV28 to TRBJ1-5; D gene uncertain. This CDR3 is built from 15 residues. Germline assignment: CDR1 MDHEN and CDR2 SYDVKM. V lost 7 bases and J lost 4, with 17 bases in between. The CDR3 protein is CASIHGSETNQPQHF. The CDR3 DNA sequence: TGTGCCAGCATCCACGGGTCAGAAACTAATCAGCCCCAGCATTTT.

This chain connects TRBV7-9 to TRBJ2-1, with a tentative D call TRBD2 (6 bases). The CDR3 is made up of 15 amino acids. V was trimmed by 7 bases and J by 6 bases, leaving 19 bases between them. In germline, CDR1 is SEHNR, CDR2 FQNEAQ (reference sequence). CDR3 sequence reads: CASTLGASVGNEQFF. CDR3 nucleotides: TGTGCCAGCACCCTCGGGGCTAGCGTGGGCAATGAGCAGTTCTTC.

The chain links TRBV6-5 to TRBJ1-1, with 9 bases matching TRBD1. This CDR3 contains 13 residues. Germline CDR1 is MNHEY and CDR2 is SVGAGI. V dropped 7 bases and J dropped 4; count of bases not matched to a gene: 4. CDR3 amino acids: CASTSTGGTEAFF. The CDR3 DNA follows: TGTGCCAGCACCTCGACAGGGGGCACTGAAGCTTTCTTT.

The gene calls are TRBV11-2 and TRBJ1-3, with TRBD1 identical over 10 bases. The CDR3 is 17 amino acids. CDR1 is SGHAT and CDR2 is FQNNGV in the germline V gene. With V trimmed by 2 bases and J by 5 bases, 9 bases remained unmatched. Here the CDR3 DNA reads TGTGCCAGCAGCTTATATGGGACAGGGGTTGTCAGAAACACCATATATTTT. Protein: CASSLYGTGVVRNTIYF.

The CDR3 coding sequence is TGTGCCAGCAGCTTTTCCCCGACAGGGACCACTGAAGCTTTCTTT. It translates to CASSFSPTGTTEAFF. The rearrangement links TRBV5-5 to TRBJ1-1; 7 bases are shared with TRBD1. This CDR3 spans 15 amino acids. Germline assignment: CDR1 SGHKS and CDR2 YYEKEE (reference sequence). Trimming at V came to 2 bases and at J to 4 bases, leaving 8 bases not matched to a gene.

The rearrangement uses TRBV10-3 and TRBJ1-5; possible D gene TRBD1, 5 bases. Germline V gene sequence: CDR1 ENHRY, CDR2 SYGVKD. The V end lost 4 bases, the J end lost 7 bases, and 11 bases lay between the germline ends. There are 13 residues in the CDR3. The DNA of the CDR3 is TGTGCCATCAGTGGGGACTCGGTGCAGCCCCAGCATTTT. Its translation is CAISGDSVQPQHF.

CDR3 region: CASRTDSLAYEQYF. As DNA, the CDR3 is TGCGCCAGCAGGACAGACTCATTAGCCTACGAGCAGTACTTC. The genes are TRBV5-1 and TRBJ2-5, with TRBD1 as a possible D gene (5 bases). TRBJ2-7 explains the end of the DNA better; the J call may be wrong. This CDR3 has 14 residues. Per germline, CDR1 SGHRS and CDR2 YFSETQ.

This clone was seen only once. The chain recombines TRBV15 with TRBJ2-7, with D perhaps matching TRBD2 (6 bases). V lost 0 bases, J lost 1 base, and 16 bases lay in between. CDR1 is LNHNV and CDR2 is YYDKDF in the germline V gene (reference sequence). The CDR3 has 17 residues. The DNA for the CDR3 is TGTGCCACCAGCAGAGATCTTGAGGCGGGGTCGTCCTACGAGCAGTACTTC. This encodes CATSRDLEAGSSYEQYF.

V is TRBV6-6 and J is TRBJ2-3; 7 positions agree with TRBD1. The V segment lost 4 bases and the J segment 1 base; nucleotides outside the gene matches: 5. The CDR3 length is 15 residues. Germline V gene data show CDR1 as MNHNY and CDR2 as SVGAGI (reference sequence). The CDR3 coding sequence is TGTGCCAGCAGTTCGACAGGGAAAGGCACAGATACGCAGTATTTT. Encoded protein: CASSSTGKGTDTQYF.

The rearrangement links TRBV28 to TRBJ1-2, with 9 bases matching TRBD1. CDR1 is MDHEN, CDR2 SYDVKM, per germline. Trimming cost V 6 bases and J 7 bases; bases outside gene matches: 6. This CDR3 has 13 amino acids. CDR3 coding DNA: TGTGCCAGCAGCCACGAGACAGGGGGTGGCTACACCTTC. Its protein is CASSHETGGGYTF.

V usage is TRBV4-2 and J usage is TRBJ2-7; possible D gene TRBD1, 6 bases. Germline V lookup: CDR1 LGHNA, CDR2 YNFKEQ. Trimming removed 5 bases at V and 3 bases at J, with 14 bases between. This CDR3 spans 14 amino acids. This CDR3 reads CASSSRDTLYEQYF. CDR3 sequence (DNA): TGTGCCAGCAGCAGCCGGGACACCCTCTACGAGCAGTACTTC.